These 25 T cell receptor beta chains came from one sample sequenced in a study of vaccination and CD4 T cells after COVID-19. Via MiXCR, TCRdb re-called the PCR reads, giving one row per CDR3 protein. The repertoire includes tens of thousands of distinct CDR3 sequences, about three fifths of them detected once, and 0.95% to 1.3% sits in the top ten. The sample in question was CD4+ T cells from blood, obtained before SARS-CoV-2 vaccination. The receptor set was obtained from a human donor who had recovered from COVID-19.

This clonotype was detected once. The V and J genes are TRBV24-1 and TRBJ2-7, with 9 nucleotides matching TRBD1. The CDR3 is made up of 15 amino acids. Losses at the gene ends were 5 bases for V and 4 bases for J; bases not matched to a gene: 8. The germline CDR1 and CDR2 sequences are KGHDR and SFDVKD. In nucleotides, the CDR3 is TGTGCCACCAGTGCTGTGGACAGGGGTAGGTACGAGCAGTACTTC. Amino acids: CATSAVDRGRYEQYF.

V is TRBV28 and J is TRBJ2-7, with D possibly being TRBD2 (5 bases). Looked up from germline, CDR1 is MDHEN and CDR2 is SYDVKM. The CDR3 is 14 residues long. V dropped 11 bases and J dropped 2 bases, with 19 bases sitting between them. CDR3 DNA: TGTGCCGCGACCCGCAGGACGGGGACCTACGAGCAGTACTTC. This translates into CAATRRTGTYEQYF.

This chain connects TRBV7-2 to TRBJ2-1; 10 bases are a match to TRBD2. Germline CDR1 and CDR2: SGHTA and FQGNSA. V shed 5 bases and J 1 base; nucleotides not matched to a gene: 5. The CDR3 consists of 16 residues. The CDR3 loop reads CASSTGLAISYNEQFF. For the CDR3, the DNA is TGTGCCAGCAGCACGGGACTAGCGATTTCCTACAATGAGCAGTTCTTC.

V gene TRBV24-1 combines with J gene TRBJ2-1; D might be TRBD1 or TRBD2, each matching 5 bases. The CDR3 sequence is 18 residues long. Between the trimmed V and J ends, which lost 9 bases and 0 bases, there was a span of 23 bases. Germline values: CDR1 KGHDR, CDR2 SFDVKD. The CDR3 here is CATSAGSFGAISYNEQFF. The CDR3 region has the DNA TGTGCCACCTCCGCAGGGTCCTTCGGGGCTATCTCCTACAATGAGCAGTTCTTC.

V usage is TRBV7-3 and J usage is TRBJ2-7, with 7 nucleotides matching TRBD2. After removal of 5 bases from V and 7 bases from J, the junction contained 14 bases not matched to a gene. This CDR3 is built from 15 residues. CDR1 and CDR2 (germline): SGHTA, FQGTGA. This CDR3 reads CASSPTSAAFGEQYF. DNA of the CDR3: TGTGCCAGCAGCCCTACTAGCGCCGCTTTCGGGGAGCAGTACTTC.

In its sample, this clonotype was seen a few times. The gene calls are TRBV10-1 and TRBJ1-1; weak D call: TRBD1 (6 bases). From germline, CDR1 is WNHNN and CDR2 SYGVQD (reference sequence). This CDR3 region has 15 residues. The V gene lost 0 bases and the J gene lost 5 bases, with 13 bases spanning the gap. The CDR3 nucleotides read TGCGCCAGCAGTGAGTCGAGAGGACAGTTAACTGAAGCTTTCTTT. It encodes CASSESRGQLTEAFF.

This clonotype showed up just a few times. This chain's CDR3 is CASGQGYGYTF. In DNA form, the CDR3 reads TGTGCCAGTGGACAGGGCTATGGCTACACCTTC. The chain recombines TRBV6-1 with TRBJ1-2; 8 positions agree with TRBD1. Germline V lookup: CDR1 MNHNS, CDR2 SASEGT. The CDR3 runs to 11 residues. Unmatched junction bases numbered 1, after V lost 9 bases and J lost 4 bases.

This clonotype was seen only a few times. The chain is built from TRBV27 and TRBJ2-3; D might be TRBD2 (5 bases). The V end was cut by 3 bases, the J end by 2 bases, with 9 bases between. The CDR3 runs to 14 residues. The germline V gene encodes CDR1 MNHEY and CDR2 SMNVEV (reference sequence). The CDR3: CASSFRDFTDTQYF. The CDR3 region has the DNA TGTGCCAGCAGTTTCCGGGATTTCACAGATACGCAGTATTTT.

J is TRBJ2-1 and V is TRBV30; D gene unclear. Germline-derived CDR1 and CDR2 are GTSNPN and SVGIG (reference sequence). This CDR3 comprises 12 residues. V gave up 1 base and J gave up 4 bases, with 5 bases separating them. In DNA form, the CDR3 reads TGTGCCTGGAGTGAGGAATACAATGAGCAGTTCTTC. This sequence encodes CAWSEEYNEQFF.

This chain uses TRBV6-5 with TRBJ2-7; the match to TRBD1 covers 8 bases. From germline, CDR1 is MNHEY and CDR2 SVGAGI. J lost 4 bases, V lost 4 bases, and 15 bases had no gene match. CDR3 length: 17 amino acids. CDR3 nucleotide sequence: TGTGCCAGCAGTTCGGATTATGACAGGGGCCCCATATACGAGCAGTACTTC. This sequence encodes CASSSDYDRGPIYEQYF.

This clonotype has only one observation. The chain is built from TRBV28 and TRBJ2-2; no reliable D call. CDR1 is MDHEN, CDR2 SYDVKM, per germline. The CDR3 has 12 amino acids. Trimming shortened V by 7 bases and J by 6 bases, and 9 bases separated the two germline ends. In DNA, the CDR3 is TGTGCCAGCATCTCCTACGCCGGGGAGCTGTTTTTT. It encodes CASISYAGELFF.

The rearrangement uses TRBV19 and TRBJ1-2; D is possibly TRBD1 (6 bases). Trimming shortened V by 6 bases and J by 0 bases, and 14 bases separated the two germline ends. Germline lookup yields CDR1 LNHDA and CDR2 SQIVND (reference sequence). The CDR3 covers 15 residues. CDR3 in DNA: TGTGCCAGTAGGAGCGGGGGGCGATCTAACTATGGCTACACCTTC. Protein product: CASRSGGRSNYGYTF.

The chain links TRBV20-1 to TRBJ2-2; 7 bases agree with TRBD1. V gave up 2 bases and J gave up 1 base; unmatched junction bases: 1. CDR1 is DFQATT, CDR2 SNEGSKA, per germline (reference sequence). The CDR3 is 14 amino acids. The CDR3 loop reads CSARRQGNTGELFF. Here the CDR3 DNA reads TGCAGTGCTAGACGACAGGGGAACACCGGGGAGCTGTTTTTT.

The chain uses TRBV11-2 and TRBJ2-1; no clear D. CDR1 is SGHAT and CDR2 is FQNNGV in the germline V gene. The CDR3 runs 14 residues. V was pared by 5 bases and J by 7 bases, with 15 bases between. The CDR3 region is CASSPITLGNEQFF. Here the CDR3 DNA reads TGTGCCAGCAGCCCTATTACTTTGGGGAATGAGCAGTTCTTC.

J is TRBJ2-7 and V is TRBV7-8; possible D gene TRBD2, 5 bases. The CDR3 runs 15 residues. CDR1 is SGHVS and CDR2 is FQNEAQ in the germline V gene. V lost 1 base to trimming and J lost 4 bases, with 14 bases between them. CDR3 in DNA: TGTGCCAGCAGCTTAGGGGCTAGCAGTCCTTACGAGCAGTACTTC. This codes for CASSLGASSPYEQYF. Supplemented by reference TRBV7-8 and TRBJ2-7, the full variable domain reads GAGVSQSPRYKVAKRGQDVALRCDPISGHVSLFWYQQALGQGPEFLTYFQNEAQLDKSGLPSDRFFAERPEGSVSTLKIQRTQQEDSAVYLCASSLGASSPYEQYFGPGTRLTVT.

This rearrangement joins TRBV28 to TRBJ1-2; D might be TRBD1 (6 bases). Germline CDR1 reads MDHEN; CDR2 reads SYDVKM. This CDR3 has 13 amino acids. V shed 6 bases and J shed 3 bases, with 11 bases lying between them. CDR3 nucleotide sequence: TGTGCCAGCAGGACACAGGGTGACTATGGCTACACCTTC. Protein: CASRTQGDYGYTF.

The chain has TRBV7-2 and TRBJ2-3; either TRBD1 or TRBD2 may fit D (5 bases each). Germline V gene data show CDR1 as SGHTA and CDR2 as FQGNSA. Trimming removed 0 bases at V and 5 bases at J, with 15 bases between. This CDR3 contains 16 residues. This chain's CDR3 is CASSLAIGTRVDTQYF. In nucleotides, the CDR3 is TGTGCCAGCAGCTTAGCGATTGGGACGCGGGTAGATACGCAGTATTTT.

The V call is TRBV18, the J call TRBJ2-5, with TRBD2 as a possible D gene (5 bases). The germline gives CDR1 KGHSH, CDR2 LQKENI. Trimming removed 3 bases from V and 1 base from J, with 15 bases in between. This CDR3 region has 16 residues. The CDR3 is CASSPGSGILQETQYF. CDR3 nucleotide sequence: TGTGCCAGCTCACCGGGGAGCGGTATTCTCCAAGAGACCCAGTACTTC.

The sample holds a few counts of this clonotype. The chain has TRBV6-1 and TRBJ1-1; 11 bases match TRBD1. The CDR3 loop spans 15 amino acids. From germline, CDR1 is MNHNS and CDR2 SASEGT. The V segment lost 5 bases and the J segment 4 bases; nucleotides outside the gene matches: 6. As DNA, the CDR3 is TGTGCCAGCAGTAGGCCGGGGACAGGGGGCACTGAAGCTTTCTTT. This encodes CASSRPGTGGTEAFF.

The V and J genes are TRBV5-4 and TRBJ2-1; D not resolved. Germline CDR1 SGHNT, CDR2 YYREEE (reference sequence). The V gene lost 1 base and the J gene lost 3 bases, with 8 bases spanning the gap. There are 14 residues in the CDR3. In DNA, the CDR3 is TGTGCCAGCAGCTTGATCGGTAGCTACAATGAGCAGTTCTTC. As protein: CASSLIGSYNEQFF.

The V gene is TRBV3-1, the J gene TRBJ2-1; D is undetermined. V was trimmed by 0 bases and J by 7 bases, leaving 10 bases between them. The CDR3 contains 14 residues. The germline CDR1 and CDR2 sequences are LGHDT and YNNKEL (reference sequence). CDR3 coding DNA: TGTGCCAGCAGCCAAGAAGTGTCGGGTAATGAGCAGTTCTTC. Translated: CASSQEVSGNEQFF.

This clonotype was counted a single time. The chain couples TRBV20-1 to TRBJ2-3; 9 nucleotides agree with TRBD2. Looked up from germline, CDR1 is DFQATT and CDR2 is SNEGSKA (reference sequence). This CDR3 has 14 residues. V was pared by 2 bases and J by 4 bases, with 4 bases of the junction left unmatched. CDR3: CSARSQREADTQYF. For the CDR3, the DNA is TGCAGTGCTAGATCCCAGCGGGAGGCAGATACGCAGTATTTT.

This clonotype occurred a few times. The rearrangement links TRBV27 to TRBJ2-6, with TRBD1 matching over 7 bases. Trimming cost V 8 bases and J 1 base; bases outside gene matches: 8. Looked up from germline, CDR1 is MNHEY and CDR2 is SMNVEV (reference sequence). The CDR3 totals 16 residues. As DNA, the CDR3 is TGTGCCAGCCTTGGGACAGATAATTCTGGGGCCAACGTCCTGACTTTC. It codes for CASLGTDNSGANVLTF.

V is TRBV7-2 and J is TRBJ2-5; no reliable D call. Germline values: CDR1 SGHTA, CDR2 FQGNSA. The CDR3 has 14 amino acids. V lost 4 bases, J lost 1 base, and 10 bases lay in between. CDR3 sequence reads: CASSYGPFQETQYF. DNA of the CDR3: TGTGCCAGCAGCTATGGACCCTTCCAAGAGACCCAGTACTTC.

The J gene is TRBJ1-2, the V gene TRBV27; perhaps TRBD1 as D (5 bases). The V end was cut by 5 bases, the J end by 4 bases, with 11 bases between. Germline V lookup: CDR1 MNHEY, CDR2 SMNVEV (reference sequence). This CDR3 region has 13 residues. CDR3 region: CASSHGTSYGYTF. The CDR3 DNA follows: TGTGCCAGCAGTCATGGGACCTCCTATGGCTACACCTTC.